This T cell receptor beta chain came from a study of tumor and adjacent non-tumor tissue in lung cancer. Study-wide background: There were approximately twelve adenocarcinoma, a couple of squamous cell carcinoma and 1 small cell lung cancer cases. Study-wide points: Tumor tissue had significantly higher TCR diversity than normal lung.

This sample's RNA came from whole unsorted tissue. Chemotherapy-naive patients with new lung cancer underwent thoracic surgery in China, August–late 2014. TCRbeta libraries were built with three rounds of nested PCR, modified from ARM-PCR. TCRdb ran MiXCR on the multiplex PCR reads and lists one entry per CDR3 protein. The sample holds approximately 75,000 distinct CDR3 sequences, over 75% seen once. The CDR3 totals 14 residues. Germline CDR1 reads MNHEY; CDR2 reads SVGAGI. Worth noting for this clonotype: Its antigen is not known. The conserved final phenylalanine or tryptophan is absent from the CDR3, which likely points to a read error.

The specimen was lung tumor tissue. This sequence originates from a woman aged 50 to 65 with non-small cell lung cancer. The rearrangement joins TRBV6-5 to TRBJ1-6; D gene uncertain. The CDR3 sequence: CASNYRRLNSPLHL. The CDR3 DNA reads TGTGCCAGCAATTACAGACGGCTGAATTCACCCCTCCACCTT.